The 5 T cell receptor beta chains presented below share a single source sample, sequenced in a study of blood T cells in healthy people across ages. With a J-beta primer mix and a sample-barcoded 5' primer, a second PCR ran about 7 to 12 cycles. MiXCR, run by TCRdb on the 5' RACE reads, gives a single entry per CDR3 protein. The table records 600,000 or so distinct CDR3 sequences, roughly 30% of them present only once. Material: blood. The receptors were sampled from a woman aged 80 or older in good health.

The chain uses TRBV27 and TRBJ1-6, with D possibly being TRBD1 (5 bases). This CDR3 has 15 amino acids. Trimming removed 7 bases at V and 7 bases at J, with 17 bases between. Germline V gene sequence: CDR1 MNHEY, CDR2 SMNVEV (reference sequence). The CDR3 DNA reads TGTGCCAGCACCAAACGGCAGGGCCTAAATTCACCCCTCCACTTT. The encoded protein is CASTKRQGLNSPLHF.

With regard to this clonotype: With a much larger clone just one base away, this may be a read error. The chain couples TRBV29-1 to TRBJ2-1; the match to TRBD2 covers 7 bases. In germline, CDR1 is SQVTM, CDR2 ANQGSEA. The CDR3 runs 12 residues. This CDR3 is CSGEDGGNEQFF. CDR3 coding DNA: TGCAGCGGTGAAGACGGGGGGAATGAGCAGTTCTTC.

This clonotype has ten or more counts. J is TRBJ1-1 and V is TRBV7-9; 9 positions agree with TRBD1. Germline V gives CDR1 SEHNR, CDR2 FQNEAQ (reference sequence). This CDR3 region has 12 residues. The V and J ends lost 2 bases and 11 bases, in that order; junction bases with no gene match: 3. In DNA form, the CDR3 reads TGTGCCAGCAGCTTAACAGGGGGCGATGCTTTCTTT. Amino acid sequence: CASSLTGGDAFF.

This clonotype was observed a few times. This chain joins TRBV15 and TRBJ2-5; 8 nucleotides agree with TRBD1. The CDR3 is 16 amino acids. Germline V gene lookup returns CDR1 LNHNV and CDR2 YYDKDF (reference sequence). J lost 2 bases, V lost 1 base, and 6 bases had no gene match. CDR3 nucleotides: TGTGCCACCAGCAGAGGCTTTGGGACAGGTCAAGAGACCCAGTACTTC. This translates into CATSRGFGTGQETQYF.

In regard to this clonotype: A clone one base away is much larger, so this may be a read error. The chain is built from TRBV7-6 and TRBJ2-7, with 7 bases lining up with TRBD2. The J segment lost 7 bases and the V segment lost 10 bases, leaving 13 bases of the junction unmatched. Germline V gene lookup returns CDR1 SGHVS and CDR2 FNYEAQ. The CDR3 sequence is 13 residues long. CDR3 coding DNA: TGTGCCACCCGGGACTACCGATACAATGAGCAGTACTTC. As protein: CATRDYRYNEQYF.